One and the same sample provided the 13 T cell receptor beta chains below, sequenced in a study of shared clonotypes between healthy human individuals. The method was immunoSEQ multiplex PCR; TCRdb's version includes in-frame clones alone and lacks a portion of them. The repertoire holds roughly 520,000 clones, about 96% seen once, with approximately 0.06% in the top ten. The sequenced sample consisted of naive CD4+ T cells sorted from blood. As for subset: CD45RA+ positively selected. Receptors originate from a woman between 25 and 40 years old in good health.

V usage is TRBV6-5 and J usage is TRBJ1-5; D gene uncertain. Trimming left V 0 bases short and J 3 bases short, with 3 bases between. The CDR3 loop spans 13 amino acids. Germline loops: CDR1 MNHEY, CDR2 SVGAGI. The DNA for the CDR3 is TGTGCCAGCAGTTACTCTCCCAATCAGCCCCAGCATTTT. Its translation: CASSYSPNQPQHF.

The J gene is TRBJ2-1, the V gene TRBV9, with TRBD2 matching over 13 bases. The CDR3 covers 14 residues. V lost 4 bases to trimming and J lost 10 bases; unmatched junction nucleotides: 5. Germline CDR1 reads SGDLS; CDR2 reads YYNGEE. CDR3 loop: CASSPLAGGGEQFF. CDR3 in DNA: TGTGCCAGCAGCCCACTAGCGGGAGGGGGCGAGCAGTTCTTC.

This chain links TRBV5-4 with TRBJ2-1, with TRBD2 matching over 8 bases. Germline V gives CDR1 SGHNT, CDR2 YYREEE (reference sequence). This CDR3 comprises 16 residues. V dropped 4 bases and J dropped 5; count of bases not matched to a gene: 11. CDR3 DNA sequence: TGTGCCAGCAGCCCCCGGGGGGGAGCACCGAACAATGAGCAGTTCTTC. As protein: CASSPRGGAPNNEQFF. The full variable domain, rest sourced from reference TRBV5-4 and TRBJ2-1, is ETGVTQSPTHLIKTRGQQVTLRCSSQSGHNTVSWYQQALGQGPQFIFQYYREEENGRGNFPPRFSGLQFPNYSSELNVNALELDDSALYLCASSPRGGAPNNEQFFGPGTRLTVL.

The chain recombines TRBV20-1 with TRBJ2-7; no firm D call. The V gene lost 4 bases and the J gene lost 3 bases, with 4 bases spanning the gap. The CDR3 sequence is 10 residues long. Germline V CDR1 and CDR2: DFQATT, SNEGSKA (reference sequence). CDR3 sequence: CSAIGYEQYF. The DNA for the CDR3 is TGCAGTGCTATTGGCTACGAGCAGTACTTC.

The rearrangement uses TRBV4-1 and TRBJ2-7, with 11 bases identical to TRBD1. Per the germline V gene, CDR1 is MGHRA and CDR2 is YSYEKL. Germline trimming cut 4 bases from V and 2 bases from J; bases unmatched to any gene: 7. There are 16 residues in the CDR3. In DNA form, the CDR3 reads TGCGCCAGCAGCCCAGGAGGGGGACAGGGGGCCTACGAGCAGTACTTC. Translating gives CASSPGGGQGAYEQYF.

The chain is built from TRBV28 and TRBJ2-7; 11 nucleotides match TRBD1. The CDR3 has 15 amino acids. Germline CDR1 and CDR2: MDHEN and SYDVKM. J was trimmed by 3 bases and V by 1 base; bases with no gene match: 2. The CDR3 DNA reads TGTGCCAGCAGTTTATCGGACAGGGGGCTCTACGAGCAGTACTTC. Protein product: CASSLSDRGLYEQYF.

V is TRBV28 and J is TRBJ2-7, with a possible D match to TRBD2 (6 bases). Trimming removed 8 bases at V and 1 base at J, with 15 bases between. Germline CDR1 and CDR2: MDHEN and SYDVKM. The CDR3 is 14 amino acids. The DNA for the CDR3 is TGTGCCAGCTCCGCCGGCGGGGCTTCCTACGAGCAGTACTTC. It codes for CASSAGGASYEQYF.

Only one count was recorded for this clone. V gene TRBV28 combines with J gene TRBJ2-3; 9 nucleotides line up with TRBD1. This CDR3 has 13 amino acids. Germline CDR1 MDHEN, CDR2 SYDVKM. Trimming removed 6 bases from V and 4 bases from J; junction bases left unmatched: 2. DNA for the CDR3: TGTGCCAGCAGAACAGGGGGCGCAGATACGCAGTATTTT. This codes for CASRTGGADTQYF. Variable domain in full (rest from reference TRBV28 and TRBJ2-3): DVKVTQSSRYLVKRTGEKVFLECVQDMDHENMFWYRQDPGLGLRLIYFSYDVKMKEKGDIPEGYSVSREKKERFSLILESASTNQTSMYLCASRTGGADTQYFGPGTRLTVL.

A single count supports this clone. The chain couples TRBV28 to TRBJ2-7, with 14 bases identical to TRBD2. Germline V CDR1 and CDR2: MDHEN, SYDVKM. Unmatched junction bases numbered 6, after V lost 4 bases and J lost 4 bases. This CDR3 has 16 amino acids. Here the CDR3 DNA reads TGTGCCAGCAGTTCCCCCGGGACTAGCGGGAGTTACGAGCAGTACTTC. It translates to CASSSPGTSGSYEQYF.

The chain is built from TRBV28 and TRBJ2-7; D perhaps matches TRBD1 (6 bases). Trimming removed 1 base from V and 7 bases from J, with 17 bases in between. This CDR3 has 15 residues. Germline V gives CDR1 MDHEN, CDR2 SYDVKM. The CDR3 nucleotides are TGTGCCAGCAGTTTATCTCCTTCACAGGGAAGGGAGCAGTACTTC. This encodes CASSLSPSQGREQYF.

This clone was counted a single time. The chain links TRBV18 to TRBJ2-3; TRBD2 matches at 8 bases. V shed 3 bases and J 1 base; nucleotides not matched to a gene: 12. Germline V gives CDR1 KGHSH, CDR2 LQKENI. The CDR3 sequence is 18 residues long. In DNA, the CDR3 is TGTGCCAGCTCACCTTTCGGGGGGGCGAATCTACGCACAGATACGCAGTATTTT. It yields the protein CASSPFGGANLRTDTQYF.

DNA for the CDR3: TGTGCCAGCAGTTTTGGGACTAGCTACAATGAGCAGTTCTTC. It encodes CASSFGTSYNEQFF. This rearrangement joins TRBV6-5 to TRBJ2-1; TRBD2 matches at 8 bases. Trimming removed 4 bases from V and 3 bases from J; junction bases left unmatched: 2. The CDR3 covers 14 residues. From germline, CDR1 is MNHEY and CDR2 SVGAGI.

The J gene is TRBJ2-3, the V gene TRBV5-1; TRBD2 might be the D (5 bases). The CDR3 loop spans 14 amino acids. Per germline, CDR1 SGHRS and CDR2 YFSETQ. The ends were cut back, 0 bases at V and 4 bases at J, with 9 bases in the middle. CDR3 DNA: TGCGCCAGCAGCTTGGGCCTAGCCGCAGATACGCAGTATTTT. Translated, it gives CASSLGLAADTQYF.